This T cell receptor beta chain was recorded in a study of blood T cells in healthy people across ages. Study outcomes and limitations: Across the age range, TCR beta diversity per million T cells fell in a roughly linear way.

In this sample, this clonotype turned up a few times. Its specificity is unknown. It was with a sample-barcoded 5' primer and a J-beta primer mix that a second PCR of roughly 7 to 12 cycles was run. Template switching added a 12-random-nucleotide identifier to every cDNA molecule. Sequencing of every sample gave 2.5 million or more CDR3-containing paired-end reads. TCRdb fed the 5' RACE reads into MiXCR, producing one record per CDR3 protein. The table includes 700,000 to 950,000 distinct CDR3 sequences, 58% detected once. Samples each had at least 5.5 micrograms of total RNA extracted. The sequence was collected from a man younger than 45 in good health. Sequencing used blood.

The CDR3 protein is CSVGRGWQETQYF. CDR3 coding DNA: TGCAGCGTTGGGCGTGGGTGGCAAGAGACCCAGTACTTC. V gene TRBV29-1 combines with J gene TRBJ2-5, with D unresolved. CDR1 and CDR2 (germline): SQVTM, ANQGSEA. With 4 bases removed from V and 2 bases from J, the gap between germline ends came to 11 bases. The CDR3 has 13 residues. Drawing the rest from reference TRBV29-1 and TRBJ2-5, the complete variable domain is SAVISQKPSRDICQRGTSLTIQCQVDSQVTMMFWYRQQPGQSLTLIATANQGSEATYESGFVIDKFPISRPNLTFSTLTVSNMSPEDSSIYLCSVGRGWQETQYFGPGTRLLVL.